This T cell receptor beta chain came from a study of T cells in localized non-small cell lung cancer. This clone qualifies as medium-sized. The antigen remains undetermined. This CDR3 is built from 21 residues. General study points: Patients showing higher blood T cell density tended to see longer overall survival. Tumor trailed uninvolved adjacent lung in T cell clonality, which peaked there. A median of approximately 50 of the top 100 tumor clones appeared in adjacent lung, which was paired and uninvolved. Because only a single region of the tumor was sequenced, heterogeneity remains possible.

Only in-frame clones appear in the TCRdb table, and some are missing; sequencing was by immunoSEQ multiplex PCR. The sample records fewer than 5,500 clones, 35% to 55% being singletons. This chain joins TRBV1 and TRBJ2-1; TRBD2 reflects the table's D call only, with no check against the DNA. TRBV1 is classified as a pseudogene. This receptor was identified in a man aged 40-75 years with stage I lung adenocarcinoma. This sample comprised lung tumor tissue, obtained before any cancer treatment. CDR3 in DNA: TGCGCCAGCAGCCAAGATAGGGGGACTAGCGGGTTCCTTAGCTCCTACAATGAGCAGTTCTTC. This codes for CASSQDRGTSGFLSSYNEQFF.